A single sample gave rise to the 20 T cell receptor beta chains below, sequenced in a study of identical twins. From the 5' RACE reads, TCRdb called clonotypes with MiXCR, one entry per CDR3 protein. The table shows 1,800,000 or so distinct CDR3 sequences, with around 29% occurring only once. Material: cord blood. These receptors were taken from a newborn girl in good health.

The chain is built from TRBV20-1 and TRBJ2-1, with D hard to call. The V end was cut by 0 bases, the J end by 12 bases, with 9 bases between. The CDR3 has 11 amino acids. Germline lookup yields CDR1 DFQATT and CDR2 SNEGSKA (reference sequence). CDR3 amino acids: CSARDRGWQFF. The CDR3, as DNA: TGCAGTGCTAGAGATCGTGGCTGGCAGTTCTTC.

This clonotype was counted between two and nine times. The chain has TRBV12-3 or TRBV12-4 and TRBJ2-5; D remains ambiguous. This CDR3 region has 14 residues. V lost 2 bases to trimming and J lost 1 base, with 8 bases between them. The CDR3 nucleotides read TGTGCCAGCAGTTTAATGTCTCTCCAAGAGACCCAGTACTTC. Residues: CASSLMSLQETQYF.

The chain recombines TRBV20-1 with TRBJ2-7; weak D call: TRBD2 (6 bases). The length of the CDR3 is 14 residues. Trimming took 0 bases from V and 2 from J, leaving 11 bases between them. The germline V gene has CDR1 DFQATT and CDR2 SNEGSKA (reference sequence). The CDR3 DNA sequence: TGCAGTGCTAGAGATTCTCCGGGAGCCTACGAGCAGTACTTC. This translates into CSARDSPGAYEQYF.

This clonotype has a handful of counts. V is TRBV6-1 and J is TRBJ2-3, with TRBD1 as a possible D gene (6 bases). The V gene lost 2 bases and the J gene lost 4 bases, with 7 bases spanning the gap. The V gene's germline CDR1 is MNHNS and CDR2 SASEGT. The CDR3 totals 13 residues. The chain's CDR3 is CASSERGSDTQYF. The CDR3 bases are TGTGCCAGCAGTGAAAGGGGGTCAGATACGCAGTATTTT.

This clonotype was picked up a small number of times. CDR3 coding DNA: TGTGCCAGCAGCTTAGTTCCGGGGACAGGGGGCACTGAAGCTTTCTTT. As protein: CASSLVPGTGGTEAFF. The chain joins TRBV7-6 to TRBJ1-1, with 11 bases lining up with TRBD1. J lost 4 bases, V lost 1 base, and 5 bases had no gene match. Per germline, CDR1 SGHVS and CDR2 FNYEAQ. This CDR3 is built from 16 residues.

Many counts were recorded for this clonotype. The chain's CDR3 is CASTLGRSYEQYF. As DNA, the CDR3 is TGTGCCAGCACCTTGGGCCGCTCCTACGAGCAGTACTTC. The chain is built from TRBV12-3 or TRBV12-4 and TRBJ2-7; D unclear. V lost 7 bases and J lost 0, with 10 bases in between. The CDR3 spans 13 residues.

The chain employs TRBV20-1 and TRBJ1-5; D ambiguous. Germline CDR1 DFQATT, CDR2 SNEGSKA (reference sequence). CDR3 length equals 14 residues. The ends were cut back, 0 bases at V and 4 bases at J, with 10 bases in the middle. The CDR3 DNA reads TGCAGTGCTAGAGAGGGTGTATGGAATCAGCCCCAGCATTTT. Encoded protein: CSAREGVWNQPQHF.

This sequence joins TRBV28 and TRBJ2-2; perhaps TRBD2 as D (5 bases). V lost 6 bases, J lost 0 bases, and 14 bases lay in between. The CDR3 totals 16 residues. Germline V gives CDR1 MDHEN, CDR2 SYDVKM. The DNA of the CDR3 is TGTGCCAGCAGCCCATCCTGGACTCCGAACACCGGGGAGCTGTTTTTT. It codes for CASSPSWTPNTGELFF. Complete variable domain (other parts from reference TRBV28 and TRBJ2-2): DVKVTQSSRYLVKRTGEKVFLECVQDMDHENMFWYRQDPGLGLRLIYFSYDVKMKEKGDIPEGYSVSREKKERFSLILESASTNQTSMYLCASSPSWTPNTGELFFGEGSRLTVL.

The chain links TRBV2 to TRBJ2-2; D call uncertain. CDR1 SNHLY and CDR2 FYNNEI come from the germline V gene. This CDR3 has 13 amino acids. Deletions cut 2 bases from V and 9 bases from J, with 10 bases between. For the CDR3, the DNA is TGTGCCAGCAGTGAATACCAGAGCCGGGAGCTGTTTTTT. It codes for CASSEYQSRELFF.

CDR3 protein: CASSRDINSPLHF. For the CDR3, the DNA is TGTGCCAGCAGCCGGGACATCAATTCACCCCTCCACTTT. The V call is TRBV5-5, the J call TRBJ1-6, with a possible D match to TRBD1 (6 bases). Germline-derived CDR1 and CDR2 are SGHKS and YYEKEE (reference sequence). The CDR3 has 13 amino acids. V lost 4 bases and J 7 bases, leaving 9 bases between the germline ends.

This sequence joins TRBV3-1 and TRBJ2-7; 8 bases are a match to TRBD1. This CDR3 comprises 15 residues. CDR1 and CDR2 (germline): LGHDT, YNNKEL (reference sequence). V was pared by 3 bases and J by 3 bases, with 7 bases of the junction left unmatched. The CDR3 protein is CASSQSGGPLYEQYF. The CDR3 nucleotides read TGTGCCAGCAGCCAGTCAGGGGGCCCGCTCTACGAGCAGTACTTC.

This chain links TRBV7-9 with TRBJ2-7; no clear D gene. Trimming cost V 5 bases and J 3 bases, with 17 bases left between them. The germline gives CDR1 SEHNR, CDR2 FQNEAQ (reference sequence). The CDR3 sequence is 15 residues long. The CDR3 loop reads CASSGAGRLNYEQYF. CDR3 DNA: TGTGCCAGCAGCGGAGCCGGTAGACTCAACTACGAGCAGTACTTC.

Here the CDR3 reads CSARPLVGGATDTQYF. CDR3 sequence (DNA): TGCAGTGCTAGACCACTAGTTGGAGGTGCCACAGATACGCAGTATTTT. This chain joins TRBV20-1 and TRBJ2-3, with a tentative D call TRBD2 (5 bases). V was cut by 2 bases and J by 2 bases, with 17 bases left in between. The CDR3 contains 16 residues. Germline V gene lookup returns CDR1 DFQATT and CDR2 SNEGSKA (reference sequence).

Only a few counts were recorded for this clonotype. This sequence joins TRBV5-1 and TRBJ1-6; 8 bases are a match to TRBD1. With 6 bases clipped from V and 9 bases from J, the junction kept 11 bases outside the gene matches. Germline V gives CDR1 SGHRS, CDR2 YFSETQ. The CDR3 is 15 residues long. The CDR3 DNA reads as TGCGCCAGCACGCTGACAACAGGGGGTCGTTCACCCCTCCACTTT. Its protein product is CASTLTTGGRSPLHF.

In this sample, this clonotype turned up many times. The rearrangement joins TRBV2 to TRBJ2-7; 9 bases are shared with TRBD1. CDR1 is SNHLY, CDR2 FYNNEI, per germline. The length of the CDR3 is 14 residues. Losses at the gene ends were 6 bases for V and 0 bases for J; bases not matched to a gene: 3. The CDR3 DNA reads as TGTGCCAGCAGAAGGACAGGGGACTCCTACGAGCAGTACTTC. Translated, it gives CASRRTGDSYEQYF. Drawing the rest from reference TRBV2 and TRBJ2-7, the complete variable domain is EPEVTQTPSHQVTQMGQEVILRCVPISNHLYFYWYRQILGQKVEFLVSFYNNEISEKSEIFDDQFSVERPDGSNFTLKIRSTKLEDSAMYFCASRRTGDSYEQYFGPGTRLTVT.

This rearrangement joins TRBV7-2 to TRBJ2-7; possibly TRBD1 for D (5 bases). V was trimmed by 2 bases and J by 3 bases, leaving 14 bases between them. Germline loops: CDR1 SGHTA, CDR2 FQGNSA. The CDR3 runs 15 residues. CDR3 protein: CASSLQGIPNYEQYF. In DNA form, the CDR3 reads TGTGCCAGCAGCTTACAGGGAATCCCTAACTACGAGCAGTACTTC.

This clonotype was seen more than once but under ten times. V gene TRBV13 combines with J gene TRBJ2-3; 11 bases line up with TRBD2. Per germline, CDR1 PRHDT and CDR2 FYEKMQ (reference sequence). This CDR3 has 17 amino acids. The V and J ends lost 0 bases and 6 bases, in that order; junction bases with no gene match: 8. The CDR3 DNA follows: TGTGCCAGCAGCTTAGGTATTCTAGCGGGAGGCAAGGATACGCAGTATTTT. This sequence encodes CASSLGILAGGKDTQYF. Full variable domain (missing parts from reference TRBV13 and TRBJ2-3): AAGVIQSPRHLIKEKRETATLKCYPIPRHDTVYWYQQGPGQDPQFLISFYEKMQSDKGSIPDRFSAQQFSDYHSELNMSSLELGDSALYFCASSLGILAGGKDTQYFGPGTRLTVL.

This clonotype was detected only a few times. DNA for the CDR3: TGTGCCAGCAGTGTATATGACACCGGGGAGCTGTTTTTT. Residues: CASSVYDTGELFF. The chain uses TRBV2 and TRBJ2-2; D is uncertain. Germline values: CDR1 SNHLY, CDR2 FYNNEI. Between the trimmed V and J ends, which lost 4 bases and 3 bases, there was a span of 6 bases. CDR3 length equals 13 residues.

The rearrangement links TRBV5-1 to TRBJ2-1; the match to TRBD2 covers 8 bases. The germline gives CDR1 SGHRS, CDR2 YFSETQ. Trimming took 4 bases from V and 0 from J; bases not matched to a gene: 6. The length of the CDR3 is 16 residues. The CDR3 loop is CASSGEAGVSYNEQFF. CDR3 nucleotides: TGCGCCAGCAGCGGGGAAGCGGGGGTCTCCTACAATGAGCAGTTCTTC.

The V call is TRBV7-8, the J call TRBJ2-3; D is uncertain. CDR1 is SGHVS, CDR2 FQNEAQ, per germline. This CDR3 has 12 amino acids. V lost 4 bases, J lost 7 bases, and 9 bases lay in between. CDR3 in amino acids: CASSSLLYTQYF. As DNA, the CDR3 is TGTGCCAGCAGCTCTCTTCTATATACGCAGTATTTT.